This entry lists 3 T cell receptor beta chains sequenced from one sample in a study of naive and memory T cell subsets (dated by TCRdb to the late 2010s). Taken with the paper, the label for treatment or condition translates to: skin biopsy from PPD injection site in Mantoux-positive individual. The study reported a robust and sensitive protocol to amplify, sequence and analyze TCRs, based on 3' ligation of a UMI-containing oligonucleotide to TCR cDNA. Libraries were prepared through UMI-ligation and nested PCR. Sequencer: Illumina MiSeq. The ligated cDNA was amplified in four rounds of PCR with nested alpha and beta constant region primers together with the SP2 primer. TCRdb reprocessed the public reads (quality trimming at Q25 with fastp, clone calling with MiXCR) and kept in-frame beta chains. Each record represents a unique CDR3 protein, reported with the most common genes and DNA among its rows. The sample includes approximately 22,000 distinct CDR3 sequences, with approximately 6% observed a single time. The biggest ten clones account for 6.2% of the sample.

The sample consisted of skin, taken from a tuberculin skin test site. The receptors here all came from an adult in good health.

As to this clonotype: One base away lies a much larger clone, so this may be a sequencing read error. The chain employs TRBV4-3 and TRBJ2-7, with 10 bases matching TRBD2. Germline-derived CDR1 and CDR2 are LGHNA and YSLEER. The CDR3 consists of 15 residues. CDR3 in amino acids: CPSSQGASGSYEQYF. The CDR3 DNA reads as TGCCCCAGCAGCCAAGGGGCTAGCGGGAGTTACGAGCAGTACTTC.

This clonotype was counted at least ten times. The chain combines TRBV5-4 with TRBJ2-7, with 10 bases identical to TRBD2. Germline V lookup: CDR1 SGHNT, CDR2 YYREEE (reference sequence). V lost 0 bases, J lost 3 bases, and 3 bases stayed unmatched. This CDR3 has 15 residues. The CDR3 loop is CASSLGTSGIYEQYF. Here the CDR3 DNA reads TGTGCCAGCAGCTTGGGGACTAGCGGTATCTACGAGCAGTACTTC.

Many counts were recorded for this clonotype. The V and J genes are TRBV7-2 and TRBJ2-1; D may be TRBD2 (5 bases). The germline V gene has CDR1 SGHTA and CDR2 FQGNSA. The CDR3 totals 12 residues. V was trimmed by 3 bases and J by 8 bases, leaving 8 bases between them. This CDR3 reads CASSFGNDEQFF. The DNA for the CDR3 is TGTGCCAGCAGCTTCGGGAACGATGAGCAGTTCTTC.